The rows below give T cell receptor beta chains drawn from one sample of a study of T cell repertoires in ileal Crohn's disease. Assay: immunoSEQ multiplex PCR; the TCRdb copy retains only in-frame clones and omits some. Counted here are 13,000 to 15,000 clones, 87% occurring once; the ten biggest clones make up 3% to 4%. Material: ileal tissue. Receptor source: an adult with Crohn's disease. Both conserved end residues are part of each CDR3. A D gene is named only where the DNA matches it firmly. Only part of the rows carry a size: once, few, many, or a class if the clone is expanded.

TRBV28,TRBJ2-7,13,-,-,TGTGCCAGCACCATCGAGGAGAACTACGAGCAGTACTTC,CASTIEENYEQYF
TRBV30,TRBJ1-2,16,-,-,TGTGCCTGGAGTCTCTTATCCCGACATACTAACTATGGCTACACCTTC,CAWSLLSRHTNYGYTF
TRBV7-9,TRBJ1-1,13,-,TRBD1,TGTGCCAGCAGCGGACAGGGGAACACTGAAGCTTTCTTT,CASSGQGNTEAFF
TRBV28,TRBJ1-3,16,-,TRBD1,TGTGCCAGCAGTTTCCCGACAGACAGGGCTGGAAACACCATATATTTT,CASSFPTDRAGNTIYF
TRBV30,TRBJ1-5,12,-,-,TGTGCCTGGAGTCCGACCGGGGGGCCCCAGCATTTT,CAWSPTGGPQHF
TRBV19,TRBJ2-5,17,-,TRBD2,TGTGCCAGTAGTACGGGACTAGCGGGAGCCCTCCAAGAGACCCAGTACTTC,CASSTGLAGALQETQYF
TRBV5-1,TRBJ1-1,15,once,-,TGCGCCAGCAGCTTGGTATCGGGGGTGAACACTGAAGCTTTCTTT,CASSLVSGVNTEAFF
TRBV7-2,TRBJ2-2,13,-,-,TGTGCCAGCAGCTCGAGGAACACCGGGGAGCTGTTTTTT,CASSSRNTGELFF
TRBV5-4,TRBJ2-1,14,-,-,TGTGCCAGCAGCTACCGGGACAAGGGGAATGAGCAGTTCTTC,CASSYRDKGNEQFF
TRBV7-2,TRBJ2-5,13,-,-,TGTGCCAGCAGCCCAGGATATCAAGAGACCCAGTACTTC,CASSPGYQETQYF
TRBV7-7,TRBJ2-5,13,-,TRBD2,TGTGCTAGCAGCCTGGAGCGGGGGGGCCCCCAGTACTTC,CASSLERGGPQYF
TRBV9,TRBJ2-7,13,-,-,TGTGCCAGCAGCGGCAGCGGGTGGGGAGAGCAGTACTTC,CASSGSGWGEQYF
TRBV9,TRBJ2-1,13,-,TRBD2,TGTGCCAGCAGCGCCCGGGGGGACAATGAGCAGTTCTTC,CASSARGDNEQFF
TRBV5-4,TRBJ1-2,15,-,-,TGTGCCAGCAAATTGGGTCTCAGCGGGGACTATGGCTACACCTTC,CASKLGLSGDYGYTF
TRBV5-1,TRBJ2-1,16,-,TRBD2,TGCGCCAGCAGCTTATACGGGACTAGCGGGAGCAATGAGCAGTTCTTC,CASSLYGTSGSNEQFF
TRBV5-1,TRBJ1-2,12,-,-,TGCGCCAGCAGCTTAGGGGAGGATGGCTACACCTTC,CASSLGEDGYTF
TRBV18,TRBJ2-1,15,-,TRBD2,TGTGCCAGCTCACCAATTAGCGGGGGGGCGAATGAGCAGTTCTTC,CASSPISGGANEQFF
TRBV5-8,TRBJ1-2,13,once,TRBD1,TGTGCCAGCAGCCAAGACAGGGTGCATGGCTACACCTTC,CASSQDRVHGYTF
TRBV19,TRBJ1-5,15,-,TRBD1,TGTGCCAGTATTCGGGACAGGGGGAGCAATCAGCCCCAGCATTTT,CASIRDRGSNQPQHF
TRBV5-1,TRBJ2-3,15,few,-,TGCGCCAGCAGCCCGAGCCGGGGAGTCACAGATACGCAGTATTTT,CASSPSRGVTDTQYF
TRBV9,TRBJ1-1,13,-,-,TGTGCCAGCAGCACGGGGGGCTTAACTGAAGCTTTCTTT,CASSTGGLTEAFF
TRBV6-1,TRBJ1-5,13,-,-,TGTGCCAGCAGTGAAGGACGAGGGGGGCCCCAGCATTTT,CASSEGRGGPQHF
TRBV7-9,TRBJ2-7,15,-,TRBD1,TGTGCCAGCAGCAAACCGGGACAGGGGGCGGGGGAGCAGTACTTC,CASSKPGQGAGEQYF
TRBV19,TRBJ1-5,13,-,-,TGTGCCAGTAGCCCTGGGCCGTATCAGCCCCAGCATTTT,CASSPGPYQPQHF
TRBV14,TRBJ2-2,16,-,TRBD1,TGTGCCAGCAGCCAAATTGGACAGGGGTCCACCGGGGAGCTGTTTTTT,CASSQIGQGSTGELFF
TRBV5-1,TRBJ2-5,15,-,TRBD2,TGCGCCAGCAGCTCGACAGCGGGAGAGGGAGAGACCCAGTACTTC,CASSSTAGEGETQYF
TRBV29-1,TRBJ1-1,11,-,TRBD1,TGCAGCGTTAGTAACAGGGGTGAAGCTTTCTTT,CSVSNRGEAFF
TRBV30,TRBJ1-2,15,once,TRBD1,TGTGCCTGGAGTGCCGGGACAGGGGGCGCCGATGGCTACACCTTC,CAWSAGTGGADGYTF
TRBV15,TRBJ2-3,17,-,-,TGTGCCACCAGCAGAGCCCTCATTTGGGCCAAGGCTGATACGCAGTATTTT,CATSRALIWAKADTQYF
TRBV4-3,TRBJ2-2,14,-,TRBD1,TGCGCCAGCGGACAGGGGCCTAACACCGGGGAGCTGTTTTTT,CASGQGPNTGELFF
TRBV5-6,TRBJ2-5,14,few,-,TGTGCCAGCAGCATCCTAGGGGAACAAGAGACCCAGTACTTC,CASSILGEQETQYF
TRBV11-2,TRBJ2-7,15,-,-,TGTGCCAGCAGCTTAGGCCAGCAGGCAGGGAGGGAGCAGTACTTC,CASSLGQQAGREQYF
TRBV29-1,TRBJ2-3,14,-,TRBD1,TGCAGCGTTAAACGGCGACAGGGGGGGGATACGCAGTATTTT,CSVKRRQGGDTQYF
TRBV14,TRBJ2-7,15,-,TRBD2,TGTGCCAGCAGCCAAGGGACTAGCGGCACCCACGAGCAGTACTTC,CASSQGTSGTHEQYF
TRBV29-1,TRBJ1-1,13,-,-,TGCAGCGTTGTAAGGGGCGGGAACACTGAAGCTTTCTTT,CSVVRGGNTEAFF
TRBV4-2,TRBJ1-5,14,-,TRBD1,TGTGCCAGCGGCCCGGGACAGGGGGTTCAGCCCCAGCATTTT,CASGPGQGVQPQHF
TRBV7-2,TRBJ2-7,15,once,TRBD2,TGTGCCAGCAGCTTAAGCTCTAGCGGGACCTACGAGCAGTACTTC,CASSLSSSGTYEQYF